These 7 T cell receptor beta chains were sequenced from one sample in a study of cytotoxic CD8 clonotypes in ibrutinib-treated CLL. Using immunoSEQ multiplex PCR, the repertoire was profiled, and TCRdb retains in-frame clones only, with some absent. The data show 250,000 to 350,000 clones, around 76% seen once. Material: PBMCs, obtained at disease progression, from a patient treated with ibrutinib. The receptors were sampled from a human donor with chronic lymphocytic leukemia.

The chain employs TRBV6-1 and TRBJ2-5, with D tentatively TRBD2 (5 bases). CDR3 length: 13 residues. CDR1 is MNHNS, CDR2 SASEGT, per germline. The germline V and J ends were trimmed by 10 bases and 4 bases, with 16 bases remaining between them. CDR3: CATMPPGRETQYF. The CDR3 nucleotides read TGTGCCACTATGCCCCCGGGGAGAGAGACCCAGTACTTC.

The chain couples TRBV5-1 to TRBJ2-3, with TRBD2 matching over 8 bases. V was pared by 4 bases and J by 5 bases, with 6 bases of the junction left unmatched. The CDR3 sequence is 14 residues long. Germline-derived CDR1 and CDR2 are SGHRS and YFSETQ. CDR3 bases: TGCGCCAGCAGCCCCGGGGGGGCCGTAGATACGCAGTATTTT. The encoded protein is CASSPGGAVDTQYF.

The chain carries TRBV27 and TRBJ2-1; 15 nucleotides agree with TRBD2. The CDR3 sequence is 15 residues long. Trimming removed 5 bases from V and 7 bases from J; junction bases left unmatched: 3. Germline CDR1 is MNHEY and CDR2 is SMNVEV (reference sequence). CDR3 in DNA: TGTGCCAGCAGTCTAGGACTAGCGGGAGGGAATGAGCAGTTCTTC. Its protein product is CASSLGLAGGNEQFF.

J is TRBJ2-7 and V is TRBV7-3, with D uncertain. Between the trimmed V and J ends, which lost 5 bases and 4 bases, there was a span of 15 bases. This CDR3 has 14 amino acids. CDR1 is SGHTA and CDR2 is FQGTGA in the germline V gene. CDR3 nucleotide sequence: TGTGCCAGCAGCCCTAGGGCCTCTCCATACGAGCAGTACTTC. Translation gives CASSPRASPYEQYF.

The CDR3 DNA is TGCGCCAGCAGCTTGGTAGACAGGCCGGATTCACCCCTCCACTTT. As protein: CASSLVDRPDSPLHF. V gene TRBV5-1 combines with J gene TRBJ1-6, with D possibly matching TRBD1 (6 bases). Trimming removed 0 bases from V and 8 bases from J, with 12 bases in between. Per the germline V gene, CDR1 is SGHRS and CDR2 is YFSETQ. The CDR3 has 15 amino acids.

The CDR3 DNA reads TGTGCCACCAGCAGAGATCCTGACAGCCCCAGCACAGATACGCAGTATTTT. Translating gives CATSRDPDSPSTDTQYF. The V call is TRBV15, the J call TRBJ2-3, with a weak D call TRBD1 (5 bases). The germline V and J ends were trimmed by 0 bases and 0 bases, with 13 bases remaining between them. The CDR3 runs to 17 residues. Germline lookup yields CDR1 LNHNV and CDR2 YYDKDF (reference sequence). Together with reference TRBV15 and TRBJ2-3, the CDR3 gives the full variable domain: DAMVIQNPRYQVTQFGKPVTLSCSQTLNHNVMYWYQQKSSQAPKLLFHYYDKDFNNEADTPDNFQSRRPNTSFCFLDIRSPGLGDTAMYLCATSRDPDSPSTDTQYFGPGTRLTVL.

This chain joins TRBV6-5 and TRBJ2-4, with 9 bases fitting TRBD1. CDR3 length equals 16 residues. V trimming: 4 bases; J trimming: 0 bases; junction bases outside the gene matches: 4. Germline lookup yields CDR1 MNHEY and CDR2 SVGAGI. CDR3 DNA: TGTGCCAGCAGTTCGGGACAGGGACGAGCCAAAAACATTCAGTACTTC. This codes for CASSSGQGRAKNIQYF.